Included here is one T cell receptor beta chain sequence, with context. The antigen is unknown. The sample originates from a study of T cell responses to AZD1222 COVID-19 vaccine. This CDR3 has 16 amino acids. Trimming left V 1 base short and J 0 bases short, with 8 bases between. The germline CDR1 and CDR2 sequences are SGHRS and YFSETQ. The study, taken as a whole, reports: Sampling captured repertoires only after the peak T cell response. White British donors predominated, females outnumbered males, and clonal diversity was possibly underestimated. Across spike, vaccine-associated CD4 TCRs were found, dominant at 160-218 and 743-854.

TCRdb keeps only in-frame clones here, not all; method: immunoSEQ multiplex PCR. Of 130,000 or so clones detected, 75% to 95% appear once; the ten largest clones hold 1.5% to 2%. This sequence originates from an adult who received the AZD1222 COVID-19 vaccine. V gene TRBV5-1 combines with J gene TRBJ1-6; no definite D call. This sample comprised peripheral blood, obtained 28 days after the second AZD1222 dose. CDR3 protein: CASSLNSGSYNSPLHF. CDR3 nucleotide sequence: TGCGCCAGCAGCTTGAACTCGGGCTCCTATAATTCACCCCTCCACTTT.